This T cell receptor (beta chain) was identified during a study of blood T cell repertoires in COVID-19. For the study at large: Sites in the United States, Italy and Spain provided acute and convalescent COVID-19 samples. Nucleic acid was either cDNA or gDNA, and it came from T cells, B-cell-depleted T cells, or PBMCs.

Germline V gene sequence: CDR1 SGHDT, CDR2 YYEEEE. The CDR3 is made up of 14 amino acids. Between the trimmed V and J ends, which lost 0 bases and 3 bases, there was a span of 9 bases. Enrollees, about 18 to 95 years old, lived in about two dozen US areas. Donors were grouped by their self-reported clinical history. Profiled with immunoSEQ multiplex PCR; TCRdb holds only in-frame clones, not every one. Of hundreds of thousands of clones in the sample, 90% were seen once. The V gene is TRBV5-6, the J gene TRBJ1-2; D unclear. Sample: PBMCs or T cells enriched from blood (not recorded which). The TCR originated in a young woman with acute COVID-19. CDR3 sequence reads: CASSLARMDYGYTF. CDR3 nucleotide sequence: TGTGCCAGCAGCTTGGCCAGGATGGACTATGGCTACACCTTC.